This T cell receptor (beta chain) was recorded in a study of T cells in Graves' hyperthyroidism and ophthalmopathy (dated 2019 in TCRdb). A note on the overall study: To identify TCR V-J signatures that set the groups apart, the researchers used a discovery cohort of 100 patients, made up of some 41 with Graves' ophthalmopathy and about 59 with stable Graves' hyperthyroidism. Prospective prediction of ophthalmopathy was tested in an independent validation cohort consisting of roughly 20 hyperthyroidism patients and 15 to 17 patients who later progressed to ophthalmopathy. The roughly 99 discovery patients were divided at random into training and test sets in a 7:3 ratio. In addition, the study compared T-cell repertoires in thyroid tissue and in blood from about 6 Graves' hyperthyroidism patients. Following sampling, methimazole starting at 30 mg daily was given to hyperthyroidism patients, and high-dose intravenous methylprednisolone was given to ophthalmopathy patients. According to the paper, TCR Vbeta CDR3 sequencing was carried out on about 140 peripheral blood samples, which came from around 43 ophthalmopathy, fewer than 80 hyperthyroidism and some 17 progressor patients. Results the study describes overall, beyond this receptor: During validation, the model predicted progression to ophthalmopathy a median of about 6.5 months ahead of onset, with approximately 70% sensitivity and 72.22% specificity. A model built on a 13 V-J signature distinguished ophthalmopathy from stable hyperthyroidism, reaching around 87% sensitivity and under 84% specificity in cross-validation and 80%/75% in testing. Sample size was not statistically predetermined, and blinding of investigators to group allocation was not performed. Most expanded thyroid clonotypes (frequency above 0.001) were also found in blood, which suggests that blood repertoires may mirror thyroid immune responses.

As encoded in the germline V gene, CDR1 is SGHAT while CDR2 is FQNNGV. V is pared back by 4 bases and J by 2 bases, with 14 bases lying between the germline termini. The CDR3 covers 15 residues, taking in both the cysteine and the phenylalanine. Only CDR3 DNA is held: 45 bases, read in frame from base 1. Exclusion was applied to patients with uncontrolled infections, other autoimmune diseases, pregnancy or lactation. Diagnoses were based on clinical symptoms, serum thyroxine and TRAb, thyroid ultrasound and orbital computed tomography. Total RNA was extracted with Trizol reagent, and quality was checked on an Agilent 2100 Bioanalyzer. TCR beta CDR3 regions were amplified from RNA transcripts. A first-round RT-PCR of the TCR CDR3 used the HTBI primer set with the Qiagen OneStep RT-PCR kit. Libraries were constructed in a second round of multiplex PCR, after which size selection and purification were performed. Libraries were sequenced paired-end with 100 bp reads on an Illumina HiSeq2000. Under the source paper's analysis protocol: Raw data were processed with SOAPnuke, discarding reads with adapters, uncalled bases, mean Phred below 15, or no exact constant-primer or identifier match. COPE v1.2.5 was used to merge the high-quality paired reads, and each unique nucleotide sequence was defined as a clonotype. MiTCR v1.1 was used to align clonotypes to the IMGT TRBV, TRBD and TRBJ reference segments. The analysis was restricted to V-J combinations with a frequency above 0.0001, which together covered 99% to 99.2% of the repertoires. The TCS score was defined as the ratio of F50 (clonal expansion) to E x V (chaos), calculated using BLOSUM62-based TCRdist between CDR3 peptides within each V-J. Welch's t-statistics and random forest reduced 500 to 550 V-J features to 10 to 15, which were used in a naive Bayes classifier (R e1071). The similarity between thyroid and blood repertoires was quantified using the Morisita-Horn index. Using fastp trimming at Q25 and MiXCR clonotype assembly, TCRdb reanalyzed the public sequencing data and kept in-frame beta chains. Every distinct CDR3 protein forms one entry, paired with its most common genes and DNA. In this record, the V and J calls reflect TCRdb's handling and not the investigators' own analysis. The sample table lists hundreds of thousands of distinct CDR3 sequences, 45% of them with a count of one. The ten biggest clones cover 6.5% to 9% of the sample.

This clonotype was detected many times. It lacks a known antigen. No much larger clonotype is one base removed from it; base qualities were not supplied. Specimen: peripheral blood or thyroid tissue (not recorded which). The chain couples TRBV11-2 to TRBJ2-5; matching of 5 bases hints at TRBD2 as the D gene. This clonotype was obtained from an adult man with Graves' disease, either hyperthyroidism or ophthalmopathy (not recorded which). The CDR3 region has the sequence CASSWGERNQETQYF. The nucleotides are TGTGCCAGCAGCTGGGGAGAAAGGAATCAAGAGACCCAGTACTTC.